This entry features one TCR beta chain sequence. This clonotype was seen only a few times. Its antigen is unknown. The record has no base qualities; no much larger clone is one base away. This sample is part of a study of T cells after yellow fever vaccination (dated by TCRdb to the late 2010s). For the wider study: The SMART-Seq v4 Ultra Low Input RNA kit was used to prepare libraries from fractions with low cell numbers. Bulk TCR alpha and beta repertoires were sequenced longitudinally to track T-cell clones before and after primary and booster YFV17D yellow fever vaccination. The cohort comprised two healthy male donors, one aged 18 to 30 and one aged 30 to 40 years. Blood was drawn at multiple timepoints before and after primary and secondary immunization, with bulk PBMC replicates and cell subsets isolated.

The meaning of the sample's treatment or condition label: live attenuated yellow fever vaccine strain. PBMCs were isolated from peripheral blood using a standard Ficoll-Paque protocol. Dynabeads CD4 and CD8 positive selection kits were used to isolate the CD4 and CD8 T-cell fractions. TriZol was used to extract RNA from bulk PBMCs, CD4 and CD8 fractions, and dextramer-positive and dextramer-negative fractions. The germline V gene encodes CDR1 LGHNA and CDR2 YNFKEQ. The junction shows trimming of 1 base on V and 2 bases on J, and the gene matches do not reach 9 bases of it. The CDR3, from cysteine to phenylalanine, totals 17 residues. Kept here is only the CDR3 DNA, which spans 51 bases and is read in frame from base 1. Sequencing instrument: Illumina NovaSeq 6000. TCR cDNA was made using 5'RACE template switching, a step that added a universal primer site and unique molecular identifiers. Priming for cDNA synthesis came from both the TCR alpha and TCR beta constant segments. Libraries were amplified in two PCR steps, with sample barcodes and sequencing adapters added in the second step. Libraries were sequenced on Illumina HiSeq 2500 (2x100 bp) or NovaSeq (2x150 bp). The published analysis was carried out like this. MIGEC handled demultiplexing of reads and collapsing into UMI consensus sequences, while MiXCR performed V(D)J alignment. Clonotypes responding to the vaccine were identified with edgeR on replicate PBMC samples, with the criteria of FDR below 0.01 and a log2 fold change above 5 up to day 15. Bulk clonotypes were assigned CD4 or CD8 identity according to which sequenced CD4 or CD8 repertoire held them at higher abundance. The raw public reads went through TCRdb reprocessing: fastp at Q25, MiXCR clone calling, in-frame beta chains kept. Every distinct CDR3 protein forms one entry, paired with its most common genes and DNA. TCRdb, rather than the study authors, made the V and J calls. The sample includes 300,000 or so distinct CDR3 sequences, with about 10% observed a single time. Clones ranked in the top ten supply about 3.7% of the sample.

Results and caveats for the whole study, not just this receptor: After the booster, most clones that had expanded after primary vaccination were detected again (about 97% of CD4 and around nine tenths of CD8), suggesting broad maintenance of memory. The secondary T-cell response was found to be weaker but faster than the primary response, with a peak reached on day 5 rather than on day 15. Computational filtering was required because FACS-sorted repertoires could contain abundant contaminating clonotypes from the bulk population. Because the study included only a couple of donors, the extent to which the findings can be generalized is limited. A small fraction of clonotypes appeared in both the CD4 and CD8 compartments, likely as a result of convergent recombination.

Sequenced material: CD4+ T cells sorted from PBMCs, taken 5 days after the yellow fever booster vaccination. This sequence uses TRBV4-2 and TRBJ2-5; TRBD2 agrees with 8 junctional bases. The sequence was obtained from a man between 18 and 35 years old who received the YFV17D yellow fever vaccine. The bases read TGTGCCAGCAGCCAAGGATCGGGGGCGGGGGGTCAAGAGACCCAGTACTTC. It specifies CASSQGSGAGGQETQYF.